This T cell receptor (beta chain) was found in a study of regulatory T cells in long-lasting Graves disease. CDR3 size: 15 residues. Trimming took off 1 base at V and 3 bases at J, with 13 bases between the two ends. The V gene's germline CDR1 is SGHVS and CDR2 FQNEAQ. Findings of the study overall: Examination was confined to peripheral blood, excluding thyroid tissue.

HTBI primers from iRepertoire and Arm-PCR of CDR3 regions yielded the TCR beta libraries. Using its own MiXCR run on the multiplex PCR reads, TCRdb lists one record per CDR3 protein. The top ten hold roughly 18% of the sample, which has 500,000 or so distinct CDR3 sequences, 14% seen once. This clonotype was counted at least ten times. No antigen is known for it. Time point meaning: newly diagnosed GD, antithyroid drugs for less than 3 months. Construction of the TCR library relied on RNA isolated from PBMCs. The data were also submitted as part of a second study, on T cells in Graves' hyperthyroidism and ophthalmopathy. That report notes: Lactation, pregnancy, other autoimmune disease or uncontrolled infection led to exclusion of patients. Primed by the HTBI set, a first-round RT-PCR was run on the TCR CDR3. Also found in blood were most expanded thyroid clonotypes above 0.001.

The sample here was peripheral blood mononuclear cells (PBMCs), taken at new diagnosis, from a patient treated with antithyroid drugs. This chain links TRBV7-8 with TRBJ2-7; D is possibly TRBD1 (5 bases). This sequence was found in a woman in her forties or fifties with Graves disease. The CDR3 loop is CASSLGQGNYYEQYF. In DNA form, the CDR3 reads TGTGCCAGCAGCTTAGGTCAGGGCAACTACTACGAGCAGTACTTC.